This T cell receptor beta chain was sequenced for a study of early stage breast cancer tumors. Study as a whole: About 70% of the 16 invasive tumors were ER+, PR+ and HER2-. Findings of the study overall: Chain pairing and CD4, CD8 or FOXP3 expression were not captured. Compared with adjacent normal breast, tumors showed roughly 2.5-fold denser, more clonal T cells.

Assay: immunoSEQ multiplex PCR; the TCRdb copy retains only in-frame clones and omits some. The data show some 4,400 clones, about 61% seen once. Trimming shortened V by 1 base and J by 3 bases, and 13 bases separated the two germline ends. Per the germline V gene, CDR1 is SGHTA and CDR2 is FQGNSA. This CDR3 has 15 residues. Each tumor contributed about 20-50 mg of diced tissue. This clone occurred a few times. Its antigen is unidentified. The chain carries TRBV7-2 and TRBJ2-7; TRBD2 is a possible D gene (5 bases). Sequencing input: breast tumor tissue. This clonotype was obtained from a person in their fifties with breast cancer. For the CDR3, the DNA is TGTGCCAGCAGCTTAGGTAGTAGCGCGTACTACGAGCAGTACTTC. The encoded protein is CASSLGSSAYYEQYF. The full variable domain, in which reference TRBV7-2 and TRBJ2-7 provide the parts outside the CDR3, is GAGVSQSPSNKVTEKGKDVELRCDPISGHTALYWYRQSLGQGLEFLIYFQGNSAPDKSGLPSDRFSAERTGGSVSTLTIQRTQQEDSAVYLCASSLGSSAYYEQYFGPGTRLTVT.